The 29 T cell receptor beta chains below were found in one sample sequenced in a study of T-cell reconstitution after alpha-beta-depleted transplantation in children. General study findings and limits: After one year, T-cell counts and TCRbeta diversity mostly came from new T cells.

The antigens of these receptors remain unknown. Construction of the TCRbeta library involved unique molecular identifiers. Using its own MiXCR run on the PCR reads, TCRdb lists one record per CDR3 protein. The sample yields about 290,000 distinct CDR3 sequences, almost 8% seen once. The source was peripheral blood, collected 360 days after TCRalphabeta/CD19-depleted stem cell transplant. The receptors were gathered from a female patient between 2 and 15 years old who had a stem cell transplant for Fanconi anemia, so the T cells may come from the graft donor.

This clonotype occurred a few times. The CDR3 region has the DNA TGTGCCAGCAGCCAGGGACAGGGGGCACTGAACACTGAAGCTTTCTTT. This sequence encodes CASSQGQGALNTEAFF. The chain joins TRBV3-1 to TRBJ1-1; 12 bases line up with TRBD1. Germline V gene data show CDR1 as LGHDT and CDR2 as YNNKEL (reference sequence). After removal of 3 bases from V and 0 bases from J, the junction contained 2 bases not matched to a gene. CDR3 size: 16 residues.

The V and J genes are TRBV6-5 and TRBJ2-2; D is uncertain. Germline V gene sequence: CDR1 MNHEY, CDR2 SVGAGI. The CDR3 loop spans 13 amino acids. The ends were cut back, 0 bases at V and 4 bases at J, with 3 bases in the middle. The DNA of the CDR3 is TGTGCCAGCAGTTACTCTTCCACCGGGGAGCTGTTTTTT. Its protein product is CASSYSSTGELFF.

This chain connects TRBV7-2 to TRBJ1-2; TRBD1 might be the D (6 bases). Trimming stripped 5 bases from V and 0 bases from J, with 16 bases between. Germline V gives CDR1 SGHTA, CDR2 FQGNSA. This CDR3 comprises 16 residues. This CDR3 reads CASSGPTGQANYGYTF. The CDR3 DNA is TGTGCCAGCAGCGGACCGACAGGCCAAGCTAACTATGGCTACACCTTC.

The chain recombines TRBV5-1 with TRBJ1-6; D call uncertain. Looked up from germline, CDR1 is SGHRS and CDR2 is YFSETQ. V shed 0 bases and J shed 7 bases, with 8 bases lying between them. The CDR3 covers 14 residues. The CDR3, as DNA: TGCGCCAGCAGCTTGGCCATGGCAAATTCACCCCTCCACTTT. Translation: CASSLAMANSPLHF.

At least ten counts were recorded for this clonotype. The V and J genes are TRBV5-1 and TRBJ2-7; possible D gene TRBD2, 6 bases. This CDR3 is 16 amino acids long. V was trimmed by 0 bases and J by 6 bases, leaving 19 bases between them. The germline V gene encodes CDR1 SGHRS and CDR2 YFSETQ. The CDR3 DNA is TGCGCCAGCAGCTTGGTAGGGACTCTTGGAAGGGGCGAGCAGTACTTC. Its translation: CASSLVGTLGRGEQYF.

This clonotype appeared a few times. The CDR3 DNA follows: TGTGCCAGCTCACCAGCGGGGGGTATGTGGCGGGATGAGCAGTTCTTC. Translated: CASSPAGGMWRDEQFF. The rearrangement joins TRBV18 to TRBJ2-1; 8 positions match TRBD2. Trimming at V came to 2 bases and at J to 8 bases, leaving 11 bases not matched to a gene. Per the germline V gene, CDR1 is KGHSH and CDR2 is LQKENI. The CDR3 runs to 16 residues.

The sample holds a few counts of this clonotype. The CDR3 coding sequence is TGTGCCAGCAGCTCCGGGACTTGGTACAATGAGCAGTTCTTC. This gives the protein CASSSGTWYNEQFF. The rearrangement joins TRBV3-1 to TRBJ2-1, with D possibly TRBD2 on 6 matching bases. This CDR3 region has 14 residues. Looked up from germline, CDR1 is LGHDT and CDR2 is YNNKEL (reference sequence). Trimming took off 5 bases at V and 4 bases at J, with 12 bases between the two ends.

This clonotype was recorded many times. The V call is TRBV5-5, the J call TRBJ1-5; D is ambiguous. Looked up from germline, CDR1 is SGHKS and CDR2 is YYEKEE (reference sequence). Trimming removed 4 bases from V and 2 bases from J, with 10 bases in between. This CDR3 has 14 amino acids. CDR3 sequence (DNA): TGTGCCAGCAGCCAGGTCGAGGGCAATCAGCCCCAGCATTTT. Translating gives CASSQVEGNQPQHF. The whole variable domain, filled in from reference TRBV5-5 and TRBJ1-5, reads DAGVTQSPTHLIKTRGQQVTLRCSPISGHKSVSWYQQVLGQGPQFIFQYYEKEERGRGNFPDRFSARQFPNYSSELNVNALLLGDSALYLCASSQVEGNQPQHFGDGTRLSIL.

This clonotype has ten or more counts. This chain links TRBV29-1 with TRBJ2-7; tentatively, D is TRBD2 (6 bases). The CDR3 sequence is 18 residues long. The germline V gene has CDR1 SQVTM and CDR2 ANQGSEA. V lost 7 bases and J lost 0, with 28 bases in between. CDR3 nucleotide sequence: TGCAGCGCCGTTGTTCCTCTTCGGCGGGGAAGGAACTCCTACGAGCAGTACTTC. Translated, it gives CSAVVPLRRGRNSYEQYF.

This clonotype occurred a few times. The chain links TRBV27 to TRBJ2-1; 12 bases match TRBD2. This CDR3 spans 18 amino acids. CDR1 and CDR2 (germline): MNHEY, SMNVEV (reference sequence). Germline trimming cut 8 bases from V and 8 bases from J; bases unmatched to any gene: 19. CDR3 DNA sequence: TGTGCCAGCGGGCCTAGCGGGAGGGCGATGGTAGTTGCGGATGAGCAGTTCTTC. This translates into CASGPSGRAMVVADEQFF.

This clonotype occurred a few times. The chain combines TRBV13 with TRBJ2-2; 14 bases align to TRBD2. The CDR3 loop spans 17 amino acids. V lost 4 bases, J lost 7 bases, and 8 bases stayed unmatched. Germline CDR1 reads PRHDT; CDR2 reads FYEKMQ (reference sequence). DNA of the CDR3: TGTGCCAGCAGCTCTCGGGGACTAGCGGGAGCGGACGGGGAGCTGTTTTTT. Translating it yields CASSSRGLAGADGELFF.

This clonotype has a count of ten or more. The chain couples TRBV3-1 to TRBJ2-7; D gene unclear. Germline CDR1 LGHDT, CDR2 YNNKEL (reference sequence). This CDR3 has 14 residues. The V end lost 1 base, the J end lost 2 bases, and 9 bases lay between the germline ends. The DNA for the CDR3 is TGTGCCAGCAGCCAAGGTGACGGGCCCTACGAGCAGTACTTC. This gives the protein CASSQGDGPYEQYF.

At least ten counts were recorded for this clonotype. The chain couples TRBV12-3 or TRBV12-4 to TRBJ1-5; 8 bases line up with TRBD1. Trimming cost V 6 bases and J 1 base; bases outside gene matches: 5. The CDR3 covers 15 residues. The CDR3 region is CASSPDRGSNQPQHF. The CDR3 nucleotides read TGTGCCAGCAGCCCCGACAGGGGAAGCAATCAGCCCCAGCATTTT.

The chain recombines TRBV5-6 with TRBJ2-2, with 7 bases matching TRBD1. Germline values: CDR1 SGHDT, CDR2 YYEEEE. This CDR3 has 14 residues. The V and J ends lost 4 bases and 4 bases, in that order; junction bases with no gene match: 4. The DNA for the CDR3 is TGTGCCAGCAGCAGACAGGGACGCACCGGGGAGCTGTTTTTT. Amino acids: CASSRQGRTGELFF. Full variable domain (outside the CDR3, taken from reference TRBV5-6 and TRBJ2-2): DAGVTQSPTHLIKTRGQQVTLRCSPKSGHDTVSWYQQALGQGPQFIFQYYEEEERQRGNFPDRFSGHQFPNYSSELNVNALLLGDSALYLCASSRQGRTGELFFGEGSRLTVL.

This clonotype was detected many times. In DNA form, the CDR3 reads TGTGCCAGCAGCTTGAGCAGGGGAGAGACCCAGTACTTC. It codes for CASSLSRGETQYF. The chain employs TRBV7-6 and TRBJ2-5, with D perhaps TRBD1 (6 bases). CDR3 length: 13 amino acids. Trimming took off 3 bases at V and 4 bases at J, with 9 bases between the two ends. CDR1 SGHVS and CDR2 FNYEAQ come from the germline V gene.

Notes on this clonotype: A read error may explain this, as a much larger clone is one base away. For the CDR3, the DNA is TGCAGTGCTGAAGATAAATTCTCCTACGAGCAGTACGTC. It is translated as CSAEDKFSYEQYV. The V and J genes are TRBV20-1 and TRBJ2-7; D remains unclear. CDR1 and CDR2 from the germline V gene are DFQATT and SNEGSKA (reference sequence). V was clipped by 5 bases and J by 0 bases, with 11 bases between them. The CDR3 contains 13 residues.

CDR3 bases: TGTGCCAGCAGCTTTGACAGGGGGCGTGTCACCGGGGAGCTGTTTTTT. Translation: CASSFDRGRVTGELFF. This sequence joins TRBV5-6 and TRBJ2-2; 10 bases line up with TRBD1. J was trimmed by 4 bases and V by 2 bases; bases with no gene match: 5. Germline loops: CDR1 SGHDT, CDR2 YYEEEE. There are 16 residues in the CDR3.

CDR3 nucleotide sequence: TGTGCCAGCAGCCATTCTGGGACTAGCGGTACGCAGTATTTT. Translating gives CASSHSGTSGTQYF. The rearrangement links TRBV9 to TRBJ2-3; 11 bases align to TRBD2. The length of the CDR3 is 14 residues. The trim removed 4 bases at V and 8 bases at J, leaving 6 bases unmatched. Germline V CDR1 and CDR2: SGDLS, YYNGEE.

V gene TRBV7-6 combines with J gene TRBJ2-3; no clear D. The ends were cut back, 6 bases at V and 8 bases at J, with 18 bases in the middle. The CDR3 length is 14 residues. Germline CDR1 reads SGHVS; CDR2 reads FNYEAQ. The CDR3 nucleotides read TGTGCCAGCAGTTCCGGGCCTCCCCCCAGTACGCAGTATTTT. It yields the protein CASSSGPPPSTQYF.

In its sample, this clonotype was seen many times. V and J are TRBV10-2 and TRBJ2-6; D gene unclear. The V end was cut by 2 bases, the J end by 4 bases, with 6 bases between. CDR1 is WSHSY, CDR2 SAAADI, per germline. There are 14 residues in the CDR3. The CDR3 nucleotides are TGCGCCAGCAGTGAGAAGATAGGGGCCAACGTCCTGACTTTC. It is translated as CASSEKIGANVLTF.

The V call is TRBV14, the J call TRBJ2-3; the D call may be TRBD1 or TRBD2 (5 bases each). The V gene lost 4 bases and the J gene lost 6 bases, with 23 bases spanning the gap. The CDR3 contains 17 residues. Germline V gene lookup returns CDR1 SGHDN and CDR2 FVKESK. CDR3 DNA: TGTGCCAGCAGCCCCCTCATCTGGGGGTCCAATGCCGATACGCAGTATTTT. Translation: CASSPLIWGSNADTQYF.

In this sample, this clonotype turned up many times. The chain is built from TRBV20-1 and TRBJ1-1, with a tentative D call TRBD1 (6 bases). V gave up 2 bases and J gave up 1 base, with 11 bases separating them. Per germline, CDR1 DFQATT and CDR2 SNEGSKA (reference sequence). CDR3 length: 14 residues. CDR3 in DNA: TGCAGTGCTAGACGGGGGGCAAAGAACACTGAAGCTTTCTTT. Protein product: CSARRGAKNTEAFF.

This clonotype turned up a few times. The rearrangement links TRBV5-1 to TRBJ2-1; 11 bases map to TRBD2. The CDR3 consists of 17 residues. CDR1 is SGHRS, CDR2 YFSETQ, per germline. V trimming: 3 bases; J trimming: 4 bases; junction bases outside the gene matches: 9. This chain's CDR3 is CASSWGASGGKYNEQFF. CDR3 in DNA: TGCGCCAGCAGCTGGGGGGCTAGCGGGGGGAAGTACAATGAGCAGTTCTTC. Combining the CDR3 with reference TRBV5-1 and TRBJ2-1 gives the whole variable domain KAGVTQTPRYLIKTRGQQVTLSCSPISGHRSVSWYQQTPGQGLQFLFEYFSETQRNKGNFPGRFSGRQFSNSRSEMNVSTLELGDSALYLCASSWGASGGKYNEQFFGPGTRLTVL.

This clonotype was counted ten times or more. CDR3 in amino acids: CASSSATSGTDTQYF. CDR3 in DNA: TGTGCCAGCAGCTCAGCGACTAGCGGCACAGATACGCAGTATTTT. This chain joins TRBV7-9 and TRBJ2-3; 8 bases align to TRBD2. CDR3 length: 15 residues. Losses at the gene ends were 4 bases for V and 1 base for J; bases not matched to a gene: 4. CDR1 and CDR2 from the germline V gene are SEHNR and FQNEAQ (reference sequence).

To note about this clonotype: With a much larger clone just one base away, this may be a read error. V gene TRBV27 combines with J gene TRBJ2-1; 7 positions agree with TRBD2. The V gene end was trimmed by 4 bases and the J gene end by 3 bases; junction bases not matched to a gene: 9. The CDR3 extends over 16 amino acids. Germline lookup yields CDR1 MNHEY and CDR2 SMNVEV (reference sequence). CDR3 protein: CASSCLPSGVYNEQFF. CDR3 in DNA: TGTGCCAGCAGTTGCCTCCCTAGCGGCGTCTACAATGAGCAGTTCTTC.

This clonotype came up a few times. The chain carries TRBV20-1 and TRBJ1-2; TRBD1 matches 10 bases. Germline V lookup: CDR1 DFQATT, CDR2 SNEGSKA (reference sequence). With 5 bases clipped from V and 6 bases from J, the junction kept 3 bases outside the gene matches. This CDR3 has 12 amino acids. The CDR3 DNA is TGCAGTGCTCCGGACAGGGGGGATGGCTACACCTTC. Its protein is CSAPDRGDGYTF.

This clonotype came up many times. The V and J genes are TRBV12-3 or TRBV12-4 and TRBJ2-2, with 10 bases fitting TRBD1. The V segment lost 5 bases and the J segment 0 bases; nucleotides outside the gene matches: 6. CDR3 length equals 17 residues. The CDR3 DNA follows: TGTGCCAGCAGTCGACAGGGGGCAGATTCGAACACCGGGGAGCTGTTTTTT. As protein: CASSRQGADSNTGELFF.

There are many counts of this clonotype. This CDR3 reads CSASLSIEQFF. The DNA for the CDR3 is TGCAGTGCTAGTCTTTCGATAGAGCAGTTCTTC. The chain joins TRBV20-1 to TRBJ2-1, with D uncertain. The germline CDR1 and CDR2 sequences are DFQATT and SNEGSKA (reference sequence). Trimming stripped 3 bases from V and 10 bases from J, with 10 bases between. The CDR3 covers 11 residues.

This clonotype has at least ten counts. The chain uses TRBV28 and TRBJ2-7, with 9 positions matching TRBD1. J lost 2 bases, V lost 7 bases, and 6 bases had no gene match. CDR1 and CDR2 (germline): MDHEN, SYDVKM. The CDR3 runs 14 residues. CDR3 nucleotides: TGTGCCAGCACCGGGACAGGGTCGACCTACGAGCAGTACGTC. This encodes CASTGTGSTYEQYV.